A selection of T cell receptor beta chains follows, all from one sample in a study of cytomegalovirus exposure and HLA in healthy donors. The protocol was immunoSEQ multiplex PCR, while the TCRdb copy is restricted to in-frame clones and leaves out a portion. The profile shows over 110,000 clones, about 80% of them singletons. The sequencing input was PBMCs. The receptors shown here come from a woman aged 40 to 49 in good health and CMV-seropositive. Each CDR3 is given with its conserved first and last residue. Expanded clones are given a class, and other clones once, few, many or no size at all.

j_call	clone_size	v_call	cdr3_aa
TRBJ2-1	few	TRBV6-5	CASSPPWDSYNEQFF
TRBJ1-5	NA	TRBV4-1	CASSQGAGENQPQHF
TRBJ1-1	once	TRBV7-9	CASSLNQNTEAFF
TRBJ1-3	NA	TRBV9	CASNPHGDSGNTIYF
TRBJ2-2	NA	TRBV9	CASSVGLAGDDTGELFF
TRBJ2-5	few	TRBV29-1	CSADREGTQYF
TRBJ2-3	NA	TRBV6-4	CASSESGSKPDTQYF
TRBJ2-2	NA	TRBV15	CATSGEAGDTGELFF
TRBJ2-1	NA	TRBV2	CANPGRVYNEQFF
TRBJ1-2	NA	TRBV5-1	CASSLRTANYGYTF
TRBJ1-2	NA	TRBV4-1	CASSYRDSSNYGYTF
TRBJ1-1	NA	TRBV30	CAWIGGLNTEAFF
TRBJ1-5	few	TRBV6-6	CASSYVRASSNQPQHF
TRBJ2-1	NA	TRBV13	CASSLLGQAVPEQFF
TRBJ2-7	NA	TRBV28	CASSPLAGVLYEQYF
TRBJ2-3	NA	TRBV4-2	CASSQEVPGTSRPDTQYF
TRBJ2-1	NA	TRBV28	CASSRRTSDEQFF
TRBJ2-3	NA	TRBV5-8	CASSLGTSGPHADTQYF
TRBJ1-1	few	TRBV6-1	CASSEVHYMRAEAFF
TRBJ2-7	NA	TRBV7-8	CASGGSRLEQYF
TRBJ2-5	once	TRBV19	CASSRTGGFQETQYF
TRBJ2-2	NA	TRBV28	CASSYRNTGELFF
TRBJ2-7	NA	TRBV6-1	CASNQREFSYEQYF
TRBJ2-7	few	TRBV28	CASSKTTGGGGVSYEQYF
TRBJ1-5	NA	TRBV6-6	CASRPLPGDSQPQHF
TRBJ2-5	NA	TRBV6-1	CASSEFASGRSRTQYF
TRBJ2-1	few	TRBV27	CASSYRQGAGNEQFF
TRBJ2-1	few	TRBV4-1	CASSQEGRNEQFF
TRBJ2-7	NA	TRBV28	CASTPWRAGTYEQYF
TRBJ1-1	NA	TRBV29-1	CSVGRETNTEAFF
TRBJ2-2	NA	TRBV7-9	CSFDPGSGELFF
TRBJ1-2	many	TRBV5-4	CASSLTGTGKGYTF
TRBJ1-3	NA	TRBV6-1	CASSEIWSSGNTIYF
TRBJ2-7	few	TRBV29-1	CSVEDPFGSSYEQYF
TRBJ2-5	NA	TRBV5-4	CASSPDRGYETQYF
TRBJ2-1	NA	TRBV5-1	CASRRWGLAGGGNEQFF
TRBJ2-7	few	TRBV19	CASSRWALYEQYF
TRBJ2-2	NA	TRBV19	CATAVERLNTGELFF
TRBJ2-2	NA	TRBV10-3	CAISGVLRSGAYTGELFF
TRBJ2-7	NA	TRBV10-3	CAISSGASEQYF
TRBJ1-2	NA	TRBV6-1	CASSDVRPYRVGYTF
TRBJ2-3	NA	TRBV10-3	CAISVQGAFTDTQYF
TRBJ2-3	NA	TRBV29-1	CSVRTSGSGDTQYF
TRBJ2-7	NA	TRBV30	CAWSSVGGGYEQYF
TRBJ2-1	NA	TRBV9	CASSVGDEQFF
TRBJ2-7	NA	TRBV15	CATSTTSGKEQYF
TRBJ1-1	NA	TRBV5-1	CASSSQGPLNTEAFF